The present T cell receptor (beta chain) was sequenced within a study of type 1 regulatory T cells (dated by TCRdb to the early 2020s). In the study overall: The study characterized an in vitro protocol that generated a Tr1-enriched, alloantigen-specific CD4 T cell product named T-allo10. T-allo10 was being tested clinically in patients with hematological malignancies who were undergoing allogeneic hematopoietic stem cell transplantation.

V is pruned by 6 bases and J by 8 bases, leaving 10 bases of the junction without a gene match. Including cysteine and phenylalanine, the CDR3 has 17 amino acids. CDR3 DNA is the only sequence kept; it has 51 bases, read in frame from the first base. CDR1 and CDR2 are read off the germline V gene (reference sequence) as LNHDA and SQIVND. Sequencing took place on an Illumina MiSeq. TCRdb trimmed public reads at Q25 via fastp, called clones via MiXCR and kept in-frame beta chains. Identical CDR3 proteins give one entry, which carries the most common genes and DNA. For this sample the table gives 60,000 to 70,000 distinct CDR3 sequences, of which roughly half were detected only once. More than 2% of the sample belongs to the ten largest clones. Comment on this clonotype: Its antigen remains undetermined. Base-call qualities are not available, and no considerably larger clone is one nucleotide away.

Paper-wide results and their limitations: Tr1 cells showed a more restricted TCR repertoire than non-Tr1 cells, which the study interpreted as alloantigen-induced clonal expansion.

The sequenced material came from cultured non-Tr1 T cells, either the whole culture or a sorted T cell fraction (not recorded which). What this sample's cell subset or site label stands for: non-Tr1 population from the T-allo10 product. The chain joins TRBV19 to TRBJ2-1; TRBD2 matches 16 bases in the middle. The receptor was isolated from a human donor in good health. The CDR3 reads CASSDGGLAGGLHEQFF. The bases are TGTGCCAGTAGCGACGGGGGACTAGCGGGGGGGCTTCATGAGCAGTTCTTC. The full variable domain, with segments outside the CDR3 supplied by the reference TRBV19 and TRBJ2-1 proteins, appears as DGGITQSPKYLFRKEGQNVTLSCEQNLNHDAMYWYRQDPGQGLRLIYYSQIVNDFQKGDIAEGYSVSREKKESFPLTVTSAQKNPTAFYLCASSDGGLAGGLHEQFFGPGTRLTVL.